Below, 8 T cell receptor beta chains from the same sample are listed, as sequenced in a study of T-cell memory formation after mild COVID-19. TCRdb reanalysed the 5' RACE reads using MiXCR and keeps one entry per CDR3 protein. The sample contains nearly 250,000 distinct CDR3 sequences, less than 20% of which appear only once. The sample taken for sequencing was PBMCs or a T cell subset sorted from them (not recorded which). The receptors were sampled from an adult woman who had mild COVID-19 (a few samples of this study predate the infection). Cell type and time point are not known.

CDR3 in amino acids: CASSSVDLPQGIRKNTEAFF. CDR3 nucleotide sequence: TGTGCCAGCAGTTCCGTCGACCTGCCGCAGGGTATAAGGAAAAACACTGAAGCTTTCTTT. V is TRBV12-3 or TRBV12-4 and J is TRBJ1-1; possibly TRBD1 for D (5 bases). V was cut by 4 bases and J by 2 bases, with 29 bases left in between. The CDR3 loop spans 20 amino acids.

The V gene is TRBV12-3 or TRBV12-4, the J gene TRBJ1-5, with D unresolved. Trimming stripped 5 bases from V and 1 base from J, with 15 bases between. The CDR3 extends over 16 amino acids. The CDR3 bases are TGTGCCAGCAGTCACCAGGCAATCGTGAGCAATCAGCCCCAGCATTTT. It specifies CASSHQAIVSNQPQHF.

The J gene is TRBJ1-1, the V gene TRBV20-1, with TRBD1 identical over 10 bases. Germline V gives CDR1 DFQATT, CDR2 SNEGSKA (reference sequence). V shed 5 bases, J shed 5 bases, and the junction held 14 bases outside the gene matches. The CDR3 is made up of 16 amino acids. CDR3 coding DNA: TGCAGTGCTTCCCCCCGGGACAGGGGTGTTAGTACTGAAGCTTTCTTT. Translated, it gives CSASPRDRGVSTEAFF.

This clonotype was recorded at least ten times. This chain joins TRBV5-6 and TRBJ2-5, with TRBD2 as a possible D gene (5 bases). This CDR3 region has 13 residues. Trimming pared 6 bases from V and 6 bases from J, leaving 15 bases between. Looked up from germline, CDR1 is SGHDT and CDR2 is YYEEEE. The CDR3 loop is CASTFGVGKTQYF. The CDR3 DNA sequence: TGTGCCAGCACCTTCGGGGTCGGGAAGACCCAGTACTTC. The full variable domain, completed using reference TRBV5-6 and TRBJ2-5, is DAGVTQSPTHLIKTRGQQVTLRCSPKSGHDTVSWYQQALGQGPQFIFQYYEEEERQRGNFPDRFSGHQFPNYSSELNVNALLLGDSALYLCASTFGVGKTQYFGPGTRLLVL.

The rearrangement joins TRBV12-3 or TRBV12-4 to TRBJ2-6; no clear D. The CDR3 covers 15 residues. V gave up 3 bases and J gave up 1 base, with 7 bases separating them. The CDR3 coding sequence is TGTGCCAGCAGTTTCGGCGAGTCTGGGGCCAACGTCCTGACTTTC. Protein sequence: CASSFGESGANVLTF.

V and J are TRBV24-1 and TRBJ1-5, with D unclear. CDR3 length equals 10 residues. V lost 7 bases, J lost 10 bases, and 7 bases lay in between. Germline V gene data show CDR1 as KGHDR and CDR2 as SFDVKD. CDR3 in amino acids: CATRPPPQHF. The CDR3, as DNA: TGTGCCACCAGGCCCCCACCCCAGCATTTT.

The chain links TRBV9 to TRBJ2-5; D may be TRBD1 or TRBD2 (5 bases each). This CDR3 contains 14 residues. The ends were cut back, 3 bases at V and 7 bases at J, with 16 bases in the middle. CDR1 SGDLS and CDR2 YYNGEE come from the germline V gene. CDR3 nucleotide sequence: TGTGCCAGCAGCGAAGGGGACCTTCAGGGGACCCAGTACTTC. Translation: CASSEGDLQGTQYF.

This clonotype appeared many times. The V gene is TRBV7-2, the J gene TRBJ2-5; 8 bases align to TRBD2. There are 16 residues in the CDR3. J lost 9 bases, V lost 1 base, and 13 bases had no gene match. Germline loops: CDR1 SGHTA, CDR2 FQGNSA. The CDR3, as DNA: TGTGCCAGCAGCTTAGTTTTTACGGGGGGGGAGGCGGCCCAGTACTTC. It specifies CASSLVFTGGEAAQYF.